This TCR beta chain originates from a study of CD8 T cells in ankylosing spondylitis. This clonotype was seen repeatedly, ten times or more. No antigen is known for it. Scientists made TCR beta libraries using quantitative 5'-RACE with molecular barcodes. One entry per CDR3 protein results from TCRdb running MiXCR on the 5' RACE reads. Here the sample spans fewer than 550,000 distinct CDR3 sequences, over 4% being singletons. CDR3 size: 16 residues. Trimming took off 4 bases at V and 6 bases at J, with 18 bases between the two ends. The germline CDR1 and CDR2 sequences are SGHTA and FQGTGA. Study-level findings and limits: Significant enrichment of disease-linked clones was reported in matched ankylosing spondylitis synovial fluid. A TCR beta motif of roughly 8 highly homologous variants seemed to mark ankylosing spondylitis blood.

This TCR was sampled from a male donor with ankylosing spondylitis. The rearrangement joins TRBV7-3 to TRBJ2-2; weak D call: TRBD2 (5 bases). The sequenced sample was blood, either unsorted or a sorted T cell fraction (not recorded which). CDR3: CASSYFSRGSAGELFF. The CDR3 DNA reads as TGTGCCAGCAGCTATTTTTCCCGGGGATCGGCCGGGGAGCTGTTTTTT.